Listed below are T cell receptor beta chains from one sample, sequenced in a study of blood T cell repertoires in COVID-19. Here immunoSEQ multiplex PCR was the method, and the copy in TCRdb shows in-frame clones only, minus some. The sample consists of more than 100,000 clones, around 90% of them appearing once. Sample: peripheral blood. These receptors were obtained from a human donor in a cohort sampled during active COVID-19. The CDR3 runs from the conserved cysteine through the conserved F or W. The D gene is left open where the match is weak.

TRBV28	TRBD1	TRBJ2-6	TGTGCCAGCGGCGCACCAGGGGGCTCTGGGGCCAACGTCCTGACTTTC	CASGAPGGSGANVLTF
TRBV11-2	.	TRBJ1-6	TGTGCCAGCAGCTCGCGGATATATAATTCACCCCTCCACTTT	CASSSRIYNSPLHF
TRBV7-2	TRBD1	TRBJ2-7	TGTGCCAGCAGCCAAAGACAGGGGTCCTACGAGCAGTACTTC	CASSQRQGSYEQYF
TRBV30	.	TRBJ2-2	TGTGCCTGGAGCCTGGCCCCCACCGGGGAGCTGTTTTTT	CAWSLAPTGELFF
TRBV18	.	TRBJ2-5	TGTGCCAGCTCACCCGGACAGACCCAAGAGACCCAGTACTTC	CASSPGQTQETQYF
TRBV11-3	TRBD1	TRBJ2-2	TGTGCCAGCAGCCAGGAGGACAGGTACAGGACCGGGGAGCTGTTTTTT	CASSQEDRYRTGELFF
TRBV11-2	.	TRBJ2-7	TGTGCCAGCAGCTTAGCGGAACAGAGCAACGAGCAGTACTTC	CASSLAEQSNEQYF
TRBV19	TRBD1	TRBJ2-7	TGTGCCAGTAGCCCCGGGACAGGGCCGTCCTACGAGCAGTACTTC	CASSPGTGPSYEQYF
TRBV2	TRBD1	TRBJ2-2	TGTGCCAGCAGTTTCGGGACAGGGTCCCACGGGGAGCTGTTTTTT	CASSFGTGSHGELFF
TRBV5-6	TRBD1	TRBJ1-2	TGTGCCAGCAGCCCTCCGGGACAGACCTATGGCTACACCTTC	CASSPPGQTYGYTF